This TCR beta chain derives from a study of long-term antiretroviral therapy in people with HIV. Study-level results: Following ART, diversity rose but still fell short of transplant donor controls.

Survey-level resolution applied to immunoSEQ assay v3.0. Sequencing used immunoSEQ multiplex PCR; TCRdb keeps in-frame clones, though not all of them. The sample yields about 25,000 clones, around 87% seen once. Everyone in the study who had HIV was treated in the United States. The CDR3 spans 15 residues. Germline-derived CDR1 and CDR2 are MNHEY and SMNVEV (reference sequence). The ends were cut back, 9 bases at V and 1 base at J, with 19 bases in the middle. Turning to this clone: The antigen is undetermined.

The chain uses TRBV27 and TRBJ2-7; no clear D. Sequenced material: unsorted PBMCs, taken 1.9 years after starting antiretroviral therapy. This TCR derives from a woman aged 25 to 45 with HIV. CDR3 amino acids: CASSSGGNPSYEQYF. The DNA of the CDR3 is TGTGCCAGTTCCTCGGGCGGCAATCCGTCCTACGAGCAGTACTTC.